This T cell receptor beta chain was captured in a study of Graves' ophthalmopathy and Graves' hyperthyroidism. Whole-study results and caveats: It was with approximately 69% sensitivity and 72% to 75% specificity that the model predicted ophthalmopathy progression.

Note on this clonotype: Its specificity is unknown.

Using RNA transcripts, the TCR beta CDR3 regions were amplified. Second-round multiplex PCR came after first-round RT-PCR with HTBI primers. TCRdb redid the calling of the multiplex PCR reads with MiXCR, one entry per CDR3 protein. There are hundreds of thousands of distinct CDR3 sequences in the sample; about 20% occur only once, and roughly 6.9% lies in the top ten. Germline CDR1 is MNHNS and CDR2 is SASEGT. This CDR3 has 16 amino acids. Trimming cost V 2 bases and J 3 bases, with 16 bases left between them. Stable hyperthyroidism meant no progression to ophthalmopathy within 18 months of follow-up. Among the hyperthyroidism patients, all were newly diagnosed, aged 18 to 65, with under 2 months' duration. Patients were left out if they had other autoimmune diseases, uncontrolled infections, pregnancy or lactation.

Sequenced input: peripheral blood. The chain uses TRBV6-1 and TRBJ1-2; D is ambiguous. This TCR was recovered from a woman between 18 and 29 years old with stable Graves' hyperthyroidism. Some clones in this sample may be carry-over from other donors' samples. The CDR3 spells CASSETWTFRDYGYTF. For the CDR3, the DNA is TGTGCCAGCAGTGAAACATGGACGTTTCGGGACTATGGCTACACCTTC.